This section outlines one TCR beta chain sequence together with its context. This entry is derived from a study of T cell responses to AZD1222 COVID-19 vaccine. With 2 bases removed from V and 8 bases from J, the gap between germline ends came to 15 bases. CDR1 and CDR2 (germline): KGHSH, LQKENI. This CDR3 region has 14 residues. The repertoire was sequenced with immunoSEQ multiplex PCR; TCRdb's copy has only in-frame clones and lacks some. The repertoire holds about 170,000 clones, with just under 90% as singletons. The rearrangement links TRBV18 to TRBJ1-2, with D possibly matching TRBD1 (5 bases). The sequence came from an adult who received the MenACWY meningococcal vaccine as a control. The sequenced sample was peripheral blood, obtained 28 days after the second dose of the MenACWY control vaccine. DNA for the CDR3: TGTGCCAGCTCACCAAAGGGGAACGAGAGGGGCTACACCTTC. It is translated as CASSPKGNERGYTF.